The 5 T cell receptor beta chains below all came from one sample that was sequenced in a study of blood T cell repertoires in COVID-19. Assay used: immunoSEQ multiplex PCR; TCRdb lists only in-frame clones, some missing. The table shows around 190,000 clones, with 88% occurring only once. The sample taken for sequencing was PBMCs or T cells enriched from blood (not recorded which). The origin of the receptors is a woman in her late teens or twenties who had recovered from COVID-19.

The V call is TRBV15, the J call TRBJ1-3, with a tentative D call TRBD1 (5 bases). The germline V and J ends were trimmed by 8 bases and 1 base, with 18 bases remaining between them. CDR1 is LNHNV, CDR2 YYDKDF, per germline (reference sequence). The CDR3 runs to 16 residues. The CDR3 DNA is TGTGCCACCGCGATAGGGGCATCGGGTTCTGGAAACACCATATATTTT. Translating gives CATAIGASGSGNTIYF.

This clone was counted a few times. The chain employs TRBV7-9 and TRBJ2-7; no firm D call. There are 12 residues in the CDR3. Looked up from germline, CDR1 is SEHNR and CDR2 is FQNEAQ (reference sequence). V was cut by 5 bases and J by 9 bases, with 14 bases left in between. The CDR3 nucleotides read TGTGCCAGCAGCGAACTTGGCGGTGGGCAGTACTTC. It yields the protein CASSELGGGQYF.

This clone was picked up one time. The chain has TRBV15 and TRBJ2-6, with TRBD1 identical over 8 bases. J lost 3 bases, V lost 5 bases, and 6 bases had no gene match. The germline V gene has CDR1 LNHNV and CDR2 YYDKDF (reference sequence). The CDR3 covers 16 residues. The CDR3, as DNA: TGTGCCACCAGCCTCACAGGGGGTGGTGGGGCCAACGTCCTGACTTTC. This codes for CATSLTGGGGANVLTF. Drawing the rest from reference TRBV15 and TRBJ2-6, the complete variable domain is DAMVIQNPRYQVTQFGKPVTLSCSQTLNHNVMYWYQQKSSQAPKLLFHYYDKDFNNEADTPDNFQSRRPNTSFCFLDIRSPGLGDTAMYLCATSLTGGGGANVLTFGAGSRLTVL.

The chain has TRBV19 and TRBJ2-1, with 13 bases that match TRBD2. The CDR3 covers 19 residues. Germline loops: CDR1 LNHDA, CDR2 SQIVND (reference sequence). V shed 7 bases and J 0 bases; nucleotides not matched to a gene: 12. The DNA for the CDR3 is TGTGCCAGTATGACCGGGACTAGCGGGACCCCGGGCTCCTACAATGAGCAGTTCTTC. Translating it yields CASMTGTSGTPGSYNEQFF.

This rearrangement joins TRBV27 to TRBJ1-4, with D possibly matching TRBD1 (5 bases). CDR1 and CDR2 (germline): MNHEY, SMNVEV (reference sequence). This CDR3 has 15 amino acids. Trimming stripped 1 base from V and 8 bases from J, with 14 bases between. Here the CDR3 reads CASSLWGGGGEKLFF. The CDR3 DNA follows: TGTGCCAGCAGTTTATGGGGGGGAGGCGGCGAAAAACTGTTTTTT.